Listed here is a single T cell receptor (beta chain). Its specificity is unknown. This record comes from a study of cytomegalovirus exposure and HLA in healthy donors. Findings and caveats of the study: Presence/absence analyses assumed roughly uniform sequencing depth across donors, which may not hold.

The CDR3 loop spans 15 amino acids. The junction had 9 bases not matched to a gene; V was cut back by 5 bases and J by 2 bases. CDR1 is SGDLS and CDR2 is YYNGEE in the germline V gene. In the PCR, 60 Vbeta and 13 Jbeta primers were used. The method was immunoSEQ multiplex PCR; TCRdb's version includes in-frame clones alone and lacks a portion of them. This table has more than 95,000 clones, 9.5% to 13% appearing once. The chain recombines TRBV9 with TRBJ1-2, with TRBD1 identical over 7 bases. The TCR was taken from a man aged 40-55 years in good health and CMV-seropositive. The material sequenced was PBMCs. The CDR3 here is CASSLRDRTNYGYTF. For the CDR3, the DNA is TGTGCCAGCAGTTTAAGGGACAGAACCAACTATGGCTACACCTTC.